The source of this T cell receptor beta chain is a study of blood T cell repertoires in COVID-19. Study context: Sample material is recorded as cDNA or gDNA derived from T cells, B-cell-depleted T cells, or PBMCs.

The data were produced by immunoSEQ multiplex PCR, yet TCRdb's version contains in-frame clones alone and is incomplete. The data contain roughly 81,000 clones, 85% to 90% of them seen just once; the ten biggest clones take up under 6%. This CDR3 has 15 residues. Germline-derived CDR1 and CDR2 are SGHDT and YYEEEE. The junction had 8 bases not matched to a gene; V was cut back by 6 bases and J by 7 bases. The chain is built from TRBV5-6 and TRBJ2-1; 12 bases are a match to TRBD1. The receptor was isolated from a man in his forties with acute or convalescent COVID-19. The source material was peripheral blood. CDR3 DNA sequence: TGTGCCAGCACCTTACCGGGACAGGGGGCGAATGAGCAGTTCTTC. It yields the protein CASTLPGQGANEQFF.